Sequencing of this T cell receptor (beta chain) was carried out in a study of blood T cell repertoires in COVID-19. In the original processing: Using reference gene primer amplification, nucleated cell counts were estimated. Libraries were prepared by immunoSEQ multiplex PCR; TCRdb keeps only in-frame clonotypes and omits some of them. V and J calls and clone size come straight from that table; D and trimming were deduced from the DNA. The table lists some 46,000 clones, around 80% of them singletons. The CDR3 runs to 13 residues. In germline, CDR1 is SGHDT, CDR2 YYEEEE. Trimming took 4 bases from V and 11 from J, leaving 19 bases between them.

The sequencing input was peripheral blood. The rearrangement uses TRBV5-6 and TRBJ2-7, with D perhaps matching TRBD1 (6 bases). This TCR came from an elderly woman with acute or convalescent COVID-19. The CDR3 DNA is TGTGCCAGCAGCAATCCGACAGGTGGTAAAAAGTACTTC. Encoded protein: CASSNPTGGKKYF.